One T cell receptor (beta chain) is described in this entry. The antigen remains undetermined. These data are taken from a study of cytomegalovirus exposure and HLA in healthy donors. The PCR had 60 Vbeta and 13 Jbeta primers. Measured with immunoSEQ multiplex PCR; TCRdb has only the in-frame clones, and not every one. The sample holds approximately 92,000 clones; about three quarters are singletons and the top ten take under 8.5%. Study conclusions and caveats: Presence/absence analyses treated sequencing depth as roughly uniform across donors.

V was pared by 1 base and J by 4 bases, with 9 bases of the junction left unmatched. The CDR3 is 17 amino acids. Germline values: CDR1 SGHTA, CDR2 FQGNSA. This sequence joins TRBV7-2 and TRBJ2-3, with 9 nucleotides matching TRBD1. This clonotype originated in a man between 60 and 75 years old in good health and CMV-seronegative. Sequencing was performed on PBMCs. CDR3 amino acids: CASSLDRQGVGADTQYF. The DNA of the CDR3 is TGTGCCAGCAGCTTAGACCGACAGGGGGTAGGAGCAGATACGCAGTATTTT. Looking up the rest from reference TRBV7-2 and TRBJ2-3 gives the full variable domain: GAGVSQSPSNKVTEKGKDVELRCDPISGHTALYWYRQSLGQGLEFLIYFQGNSAPDKSGLPSDRFSAERTGGSVSTLTIQRTQQEDSAVYLCASSLDRQGVGADTQYFGPGTRLTVL.